This T cell receptor beta chain was recorded in a study of response to subunit inactivated influenza vaccine. CDR1 is DFQATT, CDR2 SNEGSKA, per germline (reference sequence). CDR3 length equals 13 residues. V dropped 3 bases and J dropped 6 bases, with 12 bases sitting between them. This clonotype was seen a handful of times. A single record per CDR3 protein comes from TCRdb applying MiXCR to the RT-PCR reads. The sample has just under 550,000 distinct CDR3 sequences, 20% to 25% seen once; the top ten hold around 2.8%. These data are also associated with another study on T cells expressing NK-cell markers. That source notes: cDNA encoding TCR beta was synthesized via 5'RACE template switching incorporating UMIs. HCMV serostatus: seven of eight sequenced donors positive, one negative. Restriction of sorting to alpha-beta TCR T cells was accomplished in several experiments using an anti-gamma-delta TCR antibody. The share of CD8+ T cells held by dominant NKG2C+ clonotypes was 1.0-7.0% in about six donors.

The source is a man between 50 and 59 years old who received an inactivated influenza vaccine. The chain carries TRBV20-1 and TRBJ1-5; possibly TRBD1 for D (6 bases). The specimen was CD4+ T cells sorted from PBMCs, collected less than 13 days after vaccination. In nucleotides, the CDR3 is TGCAGTGCTAGTCGCAGGGGACGTCAGCCCCAGCATTTT. It encodes CSASRRGRQPQHF.